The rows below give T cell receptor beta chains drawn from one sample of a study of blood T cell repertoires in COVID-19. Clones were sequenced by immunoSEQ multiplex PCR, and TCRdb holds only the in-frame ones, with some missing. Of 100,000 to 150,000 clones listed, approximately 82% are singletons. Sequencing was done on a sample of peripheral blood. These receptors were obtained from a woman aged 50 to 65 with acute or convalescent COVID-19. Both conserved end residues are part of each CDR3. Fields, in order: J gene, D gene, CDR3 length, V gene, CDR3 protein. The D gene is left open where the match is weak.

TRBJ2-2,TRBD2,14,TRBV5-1,CASSLAGGSGELFF
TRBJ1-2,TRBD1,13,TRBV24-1,CATRDSTNYGYTF
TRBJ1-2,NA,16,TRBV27,CASSLEGGRGNYGYTF
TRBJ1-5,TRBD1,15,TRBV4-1,CASSQAQGADGPQHF
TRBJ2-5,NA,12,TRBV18,CASSPAGETQYF
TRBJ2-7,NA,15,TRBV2,CASSPSGTLSYEQYF
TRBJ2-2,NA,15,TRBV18,CASSQGQGNTGELFF
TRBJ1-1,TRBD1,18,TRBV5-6,CASSKPGTGGEVNTEAFF
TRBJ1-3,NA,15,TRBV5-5,CASRRGIDSGNTIYF
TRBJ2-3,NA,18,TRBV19,CASSIRILGGGRGDTQYF
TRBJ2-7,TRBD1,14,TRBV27,CASSSRDRGLEQYF
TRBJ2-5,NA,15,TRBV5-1,CASSLMSGLAETQYF
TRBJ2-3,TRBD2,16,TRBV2,CASGTGTSGITDTQYF
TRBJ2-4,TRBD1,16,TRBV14,CASSQRDRAFKNIQYF
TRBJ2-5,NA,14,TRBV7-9,CASSLPAVRETQYF
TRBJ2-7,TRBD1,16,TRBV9,CASSVGQGPLSYEQYF
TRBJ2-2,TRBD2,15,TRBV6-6,CASSYGLAGTGELFF
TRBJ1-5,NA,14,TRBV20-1,CSASKTGANQPQHF
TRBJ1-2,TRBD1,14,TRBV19,CASSIGQGVYGYTF
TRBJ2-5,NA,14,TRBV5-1,CASSLDPGQETQYF
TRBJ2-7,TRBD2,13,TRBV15,CATSSDGLAEQYF